This is a list of T cell receptor beta chains from one sample in a study of T cell repertoires in cytomegalovirus infection. A single record per CDR3 protein comes from TCRdb applying MiXCR to the reads. Of about 530,000 distinct CDR3 sequences listed, around 27% were seen once; the top ten hold about 13%. Sequenced input: PBMCs. The source is a human donor in good health (CMV status not recorded). Some clones in this sample may be carry-over from other donors' samples. Each CDR3 is given with its conserved first and last residue. Each record gives: J gene, V gene, clone size, D gene, CDR3 protein, CDR3 DNA. The D gene is left open where the match is weak. The size of a clone is reported for some rows only, either as once, few or many, or as a class for expanded clones.

j_call: TRBJ1-2
v_call: TRBV7-8
clone_size: few
d_call: TRBD1
cdr3_aa: CASSLLGQGVLGYTF
cdr3_nt: TGTGCCAGCAGCTTACTAGGACAGGGGGTTCTTGGCTACACCTTC

j_call: TRBJ1-1
v_call: TRBV10-3
clone_size: few
d_call: NA
cdr3_aa: CAISGSNTEAFF
cdr3_nt: TGTGCCATCAGTGGCAGCAACACTGAAGCTTTCTTT

j_call: TRBJ2-3
v_call: TRBV28
clone_size: many
d_call: NA
cdr3_aa: CASSLLAGSTDTQYF
cdr3_nt: TGTGCCAGCAGTTTACTGGCGGGTAGCACAGATACGCAGTATTTT

j_call: TRBJ2-1
v_call: TRBV7-4
clone_size: few
d_call: NA
cdr3_aa: CASSLQGGLTDNEQFF
cdr3_nt: TGTGCCAGCAGCTTACAGGGGGGGCTAACTGACAATGAGCAGTTCTTC

j_call: TRBJ1-1
v_call: TRBV7-2
clone_size: many
d_call: NA
cdr3_aa: CASTEAFF
cdr3_nt: TGTGCCAGCACTGAAGCTTTCTTT

j_call: TRBJ1-4
v_call: TRBV7-9
clone_size: few
d_call: NA
cdr3_aa: CASSSTSNEKLFF
cdr3_nt: TGTGCCAGCAGCAGTACCAGTAATGAAAAACTGTTTTTT

j_call: TRBJ2-1
v_call: TRBV6-2/TRBV6-3
clone_size: NA
d_call: NA
cdr3_aa: CASSGSAPGEQFF
cdr3_nt: TGTGCCAGCAGTGGTAGCGCTCCGGGGGAGCAGTTCTTC

j_call: TRBJ2-1
v_call: TRBV28
clone_size: few
d_call: TRBD2
cdr3_aa: CASTSPTSASYNEQFF
cdr3_nt: TGTGCCAGCACCTCTCCGACTAGCGCCTCCTACAATGAGCAGTTCTTC

j_call: TRBJ2-1
v_call: TRBV7-2
clone_size: few
d_call: NA
cdr3_aa: CASSSDGVSYNEQFF
cdr3_nt: TGTGCCAGCAGCTCTGATGGGGTTTCCTACAATGAGCAGTTCTTC

j_call: TRBJ2-3
v_call: TRBV11-3
clone_size: once
d_call: TRBD2
cdr3_aa: CASSFRGLGFTDTQYF
cdr3_nt: TGTGCCAGCAGCTTTAGGGGACTAGGATTCACAGATACGCAGTATTTT

j_call: TRBJ2-1
v_call: TRBV9
clone_size: NA
d_call: NA
cdr3_aa: CASSASGEADSSYNEQFF
cdr3_nt: TGTGCCAGCAGCGCCTCGGGGGAGGCGGATAGCTCCTACAATGAGCAGTTCTTC

j_call: TRBJ2-2
v_call: TRBV7-2
clone_size: many
d_call: NA
cdr3_aa: CASSLKGPSNTGELFF
cdr3_nt: TGTGCCAGCAGCCTGAAGGGGCCGTCGAACACCGGGGAGCTGTTTTTT

j_call: TRBJ1-1
v_call: TRBV6-5
clone_size: NA
d_call: NA
cdr3_aa: CASSYARGGKGSEAFF
cdr3_nt: TGTGCCAGCAGTTACGCCCGGGGGGGCAAAGGGTCTGAAGCTTTCTTT